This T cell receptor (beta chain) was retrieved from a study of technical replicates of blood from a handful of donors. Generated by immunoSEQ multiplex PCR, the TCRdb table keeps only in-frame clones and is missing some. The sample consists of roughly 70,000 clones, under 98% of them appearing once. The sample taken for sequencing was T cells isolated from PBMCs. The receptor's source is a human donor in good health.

The CDR3 sequence is CASSLAPNEQYF. The CDR3 DNA sequence: TGTGCCAGCAGCTTAGCCCCTAACGAGCAGTACTTC. V and J are TRBV13 and TRBJ2-7; D call uncertain. The V end lost 1 base, the J end lost 5 bases, and 6 bases lay between the germline ends. The germline V gene encodes CDR1 PRHDT and CDR2 FYEKMQ (reference sequence). CDR3 length: 12 amino acids.